Shown below are 32 T cell receptor beta chains from a single sample sequenced in a study of CD8+CD57+ T cells in acquired aplastic anemia. Profiles of TCR beta VDJ and CDR3 were generated from a genomic DNA template. TCRdb redid the calling of the reads with MiXCR, one entry per CDR3 protein. The sample shows 400,000 to 450,000 distinct CDR3 sequences, around 72% of them seen only once. Sequences were obtained from sorted CD4+, CD8+, or CD8+CD57+ T cells (not recorded which) from PBMCs. These receptors came from a human donor in good health, serving as a control.

In regard to this clonotype: A read error may produce the germline difference seen at one junction end. The rearrangement joins TRBV20-1 to TRBJ1-1; D not resolved. This CDR3 has 13 residues. Germline CDR1 reads DFQATT; CDR2 reads SNEGSKA (reference sequence). DNA of the CDR3: TGCAGCGCTACCACGGGTCTAAATACTCAAGCTTTCTTT. It translates to CSATTGLNTQAFF.

This clonotype was picked up many times. A single base separates this from a much larger clone, so it may be a read error. The chain employs TRBV7-2 and TRBJ2-7; TRBD1 is a possible D gene (6 bases). The CDR3 is 14 amino acids. Germline V lookup: CDR1 SGHTA, CDR2 FQGNSA. This CDR3 is CASSLAWTAYGQYF. CDR3 DNA sequence: TGTGCCAGCAGCTTAGCGTGGACAGCCTACGGGCAGTACTTC.

J is TRBJ2-5 and V is TRBV8-2; the D call TRBD1 from the table was never checked on the DNA. TRBV8-2 is a documented pseudogene. The CDR3 has 15 amino acids. The CDR3 nucleotides read TGTGGCAGCACTGCGGGTCAAGGGGGGGGACGTATCCAGTACTTC. The encoded protein is CGSTAGQGGGRIQYF.

In regard to this clonotype: At one of its ends the junction is not consistent with the germline gene, which may arise from a read error. The chain couples TRBV9 to TRBJ2-2; D is unclear. CDR3 size: 13 residues. The V gene's germline CDR1 is SGDLS and CDR2 YYNGEE. The CDR3 nucleotides are TGTGCCAGCAGCCAGACGAACACCAGGGAGCTGTTTTTT. Encoded protein: CASSQTNTRELFF.

The rearrangement joins TRBV20-1 to TRBJ1-5; 10 bases fit TRBD1. V was pared by 3 bases and J by 11 bases, with 7 bases of the junction left unmatched. This CDR3 region has 13 residues. Germline CDR1 DFQATT, CDR2 SNEGSKA (reference sequence). CDR3 coding DNA: TGCAGTGCTAGGACCGTGGGACAGGGGACCCAGCATTTT. Residues: CSARTVGQGTQHF.

As for this clonotype: Possible read error: a much larger clone is one base away. V usage is TRBV10-3 and J usage is TRBJ1-1; tentatively, D is TRBD1 (5 bases). Germline values: CDR1 ENHRY, CDR2 SYGVKD. The CDR3 runs to 14 residues. Trimming removed 3 bases from V and 5 bases from J, with 13 bases in between. CDR3 bases: TGTGCCATCAGTGATGGGACCTCAAGTACTGAAGCTTTCTTT. Translated, it gives CAISDGTSSTEAFF.

The gene calls are TRBV19 and TRBJ2-7; tentative D call: TRBD2 (6 bases). Trimming removed 6 bases from V and 7 bases from J, with 25 bases in between. CDR1 and CDR2 (germline): LNHDA, SQIVND (reference sequence). The CDR3 covers 16 residues. CDR3 residues: CASSQTGLRDVEEQYF. DNA of the CDR3: TGTGCCAGTAGCCAAACGGGATTGCGGGACGTCGAGGAGCAGTACTTC.

As to this clonotype: This is likely a read error, given that the CDR3 carries no conserved phenylalanine or tryptophan at its end. The DNA is omitted, as the CDR3 cannot be located on it reliably, and the CDR3 follows TCRdb's listing. The rearrangement uses TRBV9 and TRBJ1-5; the table's D call TRBD1 went unverified against the DNA. The CDR3 sequence runs 13 residues, both termini included. Germline CDR1 reads SGDLS; CDR2 reads YYNGEE. This CDR3 reads CASSVAGSWAMNI.

The table lists this clonotype with many counts. The chain is built from TRBV7-2 and TRBJ1-1; 7 nucleotides line up with TRBD1. The length of the CDR3 is 14 residues. J lost 3 bases, V lost 4 bases, and 5 bases had no gene match. Germline V CDR1 and CDR2: SGHTA, FQGNSA. The CDR3 coding sequence is TGTGCCAGCAGCTACCAGGGGGGTGACACTGAAGCTTTCTTT. Amino acids: CASSYQGGDTEAFF.

J is TRBJ2-2 and V is TRBV6-4, with 9 nucleotides matching TRBD2. The CDR3 consists of 15 residues. J gave up 6 bases and V 5 bases, and 7 bases lay outside the gene matches. Germline CDR1 reads MRHNA; CDR2 reads SNTAGT. The CDR3 DNA reads TGTGCCAGCAGTTTTAGCGGGAGTATGGCCGGGGAGCTGTTTTTT. Translated: CASSFSGSMAGELFF.

As for this clonotype: At one end, the junction sequence differs from germline, possibly due to a read error. The gene calls are TRBV5-1 and TRBJ2-3; no reliable D call. This CDR3 is built from 14 residues. CDR1 SGHRS and CDR2 YFSETQ come from the germline V gene. The CDR3 here is CASSIGRTSTTQYF. CDR3 bases: TGTGCCAGCAGCATCGGGCGGACCAGCACTACGCAGTATTTT.

This clonotype was counted at least ten times. CDR3 coding DNA: TGTGCCAGCAGCCAAGAAATTGGTGAAAAACTGTTTTTT. Its protein is CASSQEIGEKLFF. The chain couples TRBV14 to TRBJ1-4; D not resolved. In germline, CDR1 is SGHDN, CDR2 FVKESK. Trimming left V 0 bases short and J 7 bases short, with 6 bases between. The CDR3 contains 13 residues.

The chain couples TRBV5-4 to TRBJ2-1; no clear D. Deletions cut 4 bases from V and 8 bases from J, with 13 bases between. The CDR3 extends over 13 amino acids. CDR1 SGHNT and CDR2 YYREEE come from the germline V gene (reference sequence). The CDR3 sequence: CASSVAGSDEQFF. The CDR3 DNA reads TGTGCCAGCAGCGTGGCAGGAAGCGATGAGCAGTTCTTC.

V and J are TRBV5-4 and TRBJ2-7; 7 bases are a match to TRBD1. CDR1 is SGHNT and CDR2 is YYREEE in the germline V gene (reference sequence). Losses at the gene ends were 5 bases for V and 3 bases for J; bases not matched to a gene: 8. The CDR3 has 14 residues. CDR3 protein: CASRYDRDGYEQYF. CDR3 DNA sequence: TGTGCCAGCAGGTACGACAGGGACGGCTACGAGCAGTACTTC.

On this clonotype itself: The junction shows a germline mismatch at one end, possibly a read error. The chain carries TRBV2 and TRBJ2-7; D may match TRBD1 or TRBD2 (5 bases each). The CDR3 spans 15 residues. The germline CDR1 and CDR2 sequences are SNHLY and FYNNEI. The CDR3 DNA reads TGTGCCAGCAGTCGCCCGGGACGCACGGGTGCGCAGTATTTTTTC. Amino acids: CASSRPGRTGAQYFF.

The rearrangement links TRBV12-3 or TRBV12-4 to TRBJ1-6, with a tentative D call TRBD1 (6 bases). The CDR3 has 14 residues. V was cut by 4 bases and J by 13 bases, with 17 bases left in between. The CDR3 sequence: CASSYGGASTPLHF. The CDR3, as DNA: TGTGCCAGCAGTTACGGGGGGGCGAGTACGCCCCTCCACTTT.

This clonotype was seen just once. No conserved phenylalanine or tryptophan is present at the end of the CDR3, so a read error is the likely explanation. Because the CDR3's place on the DNA is in doubt, the DNA is left out and the CDR3 is given as listed by TCRdb. The chain combines TRBV7-2 with TRBJ1-4; the D call in the table, TRBD1, was not verified against the DNA. The germline gives CDR1 SGHTA, CDR2 FQGNSA. The CDR3 has 13 residues if both end residues are counted. The CDR3 spells CASSSSSDGAPYE.

This chain uses TRBV7-2 with TRBJ2-5; TRBD2 agrees at 10 bases. Germline loops: CDR1 SGHTA, CDR2 FQGNSA. V shed 1 base, J shed 4 bases, and the junction held 3 bases outside the gene matches. The CDR3 length is 15 residues. CDR3 in amino acids: CASSLVPSGGETQYF. CDR3 coding DNA: TGTGCCAGCAGCTTAGTGCCTAGCGGGGGAGAGACCCAGTACTTC.

This chain links TRBV7-3 with TRBJ2-1, with unresolved D. Looked up from germline, CDR1 is SGHTA and CDR2 is FQGTGA. The CDR3 extends over 14 amino acids. V lost 0 bases and J 5 bases, leaving 8 bases between the germline ends. The CDR3 nucleotides are TGTGCCAGCAGCTTAACTAGAGCGAACAATGAGCAGTTCTTC. The encoded protein is CASSLTRANNEQFF. The whole variable domain, remainder taken from reference TRBV7-3 and TRBJ2-1, is GAGVSQTPSNKVTEKGKYVELRCDPISGHTALYWYRQSLGQGPEFLIYFQGTGAADDSGLPNDRFFAVRPEGSVSTLKIQRTERGDSAVYLCASSLTRANNEQFFGPGTRLTVL.

This clonotype was detected only once. The chain recombines TRBV20-1 with TRBJ2-7; 7 bases line up with TRBD1. This CDR3 has 15 residues. Germline CDR1 reads DFQATT; CDR2 reads SNEGSKA (reference sequence). After removal of 2 bases from V and 4 bases from J, the junction contained 11 bases not matched to a gene. The CDR3 bases are TGCAGTGCTAGACCGGGACAGACACCTAGGTACGAGCAGTACTTC. This codes for CSARPGQTPRYEQYF.

This clonotype was seen once. The genes are TRBV7-2 and TRBJ2-7; D call uncertain. Germline assignment: CDR1 SGHTA and CDR2 FQGNSA. Trimming left V 2 bases short and J 7 bases short, with 12 bases between. There are 13 residues in the CDR3. CDR3 sequence (DNA): TGTGCCAGCAGCTTAAGTCACACGGTTGAGCAGTACTTC. Translation: CASSLSHTVEQYF. The full variable domain, completed using reference TRBV7-2 and TRBJ2-7, is GAGVSQSPSNKVTEKGKDVELRCDPISGHTALYWYRQSLGQGLEFLIYFQGNSAPDKSGLPSDRFSAERTGGSVSTLTIQRTQQEDSAVYLCASSLSHTVEQYFGPGTRLTVT.

A remark on this clonotype: At one of its ends the junction is not consistent with the germline gene, which may arise from a read error. Written as DNA, the CDR3 is TGTGCCAGCAGAACGACAGGGGGGGTTGATAAGCAGTCCTTC. This translates into CASRTTGGVDKQSF. The chain links TRBV7-2 to TRBJ2-1; TRBD1 matches at 9 bases. The CDR3 has 14 residues. CDR1 SGHTA and CDR2 FQGNSA come from the germline V gene.

The V gene is TRBV9, the J gene TRBJ1-2; possibly TRBD1 for D (6 bases). The germline V gene has CDR1 SGDLS and CDR2 YYNGEE. Trimming cost V 4 bases and J 4 bases, with 14 bases left between them. This CDR3 spans 14 amino acids. CDR3 in amino acids: CASSRGSRGYGYTF. CDR3 coding DNA: TGTGCCAGCAGCAGGGGGAGTCGTGGCTATGGCTACACCTTC.

Comments on this clonotype: One end of the junction does not line up with germline, which may come from a read error. CDR3 nucleotide sequence: TGTGCCAGCAGTGAAGCAAGTGGGGCTGATGACCACGTCCTGACTTTC. Residues: CASSEASGADDHVLTF. The chain recombines TRBV24-1 with TRBJ2-6, with a possible D match to TRBD1 (5 bases). The CDR3 extends over 16 amino acids. CDR1 is KGHDR, CDR2 SFDVKD, per germline.

The chain uses TRBV12-3 or TRBV12-4 and TRBJ2-3, with 8 bases lining up with TRBD2. This CDR3 region has 14 residues. Unmatched junction bases numbered 2, after V lost 4 bases and J lost 2 bases. The CDR3 loop reads CASSSAGDTDTQYF. Here the CDR3 DNA reads TGTGCCAGCAGTTCAGCGGGGGACACAGATACGCAGTATTTT.

This rearrangement joins TRBV30 to TRBJ1-2, with D uncertain. Trimming cost V 5 bases and J 3 bases, with 19 bases left between them. The CDR3 has 15 amino acids. Germline V gene lookup returns CDR1 GTSNPN and CDR2 SVGIG (reference sequence). CDR3 region: CAWGNRGESYYGYTF. DNA of the CDR3: TGTGCCTGGGGTAATCGGGGTGAGAGCTACTATGGCTACACCTTC.

This chain joins TRBV2 and TRBJ2-2; TRBD1 aligns across 11 bases. Trimming cost V 6 bases and J 7 bases; bases outside gene matches: 7. CDR1 and CDR2 (germline): SNHLY, FYNNEI. The CDR3 runs 15 residues. CDR3 residues: CASSVGQGVVGELFF. CDR3 coding DNA: TGTGCCAGCAGCGTGGGACAGGGGGTCGTCGGGGAGCTGTTTTTT.

This clonotype was recorded at least ten times. The chain has TRBV27 and TRBJ2-7, with D perhaps matching TRBD1 (8 bases). The V gene lost 4 bases and the J gene lost 5 bases, with 15 bases spanning the gap. CDR3 length: 14 residues. CDR1 is MNHEY and CDR2 is SMNVEV in the germline V gene (reference sequence). The CDR3 DNA is TGTGCCAGCAGTTATAGGACAGGGAGGGACGAGCAGTACTTC. This sequence encodes CASSYRTGRDEQYF.

The chain couples TRBV5-6 to TRBJ1-2; no reliable D call. The CDR3 contains 14 residues. Trimming cost V 9 bases and J 2 bases, with 17 bases left between them. In germline, CDR1 is SGHDT, CDR2 YYEEEE. CDR3 DNA: TGTGCCACCACCCTAATGTGGCGGAACTATGGCTACACCTTC. Its protein product is CATTLMWRNYGYTF.

V and J are TRBV6-6 and TRBJ2-1; TRBD2 aligns across 15 bases. The length of the CDR3 is 16 residues. Germline V gene sequence: CDR1 MNHNY, CDR2 SVGAGI (reference sequence). After removal of 6 bases from V and 5 bases from J, the junction contained 5 bases not matched to a gene. CDR3 nucleotide sequence: TGTGCCAGCAGCCCGGGACTAGCGGGGGGTAACAATGAGCAGTTCTTC. Amino acids: CASSPGLAGGNNEQFF.

V is TRBV19 and J is TRBJ1-1; tentative D call: TRBD1 (5 bases). Trimming pared 9 bases from V and 2 bases from J, leaving 19 bases between. The germline gives CDR1 LNHDA, CDR2 SQIVND (reference sequence). This CDR3 comprises 15 residues. DNA of the CDR3: TGTGCCAGCAGCGTGGTCAGGGAAACAAACACTGAAGCTTTCTTT. Residues: CASSVVRETNTEAFF.

The rearrangement links TRBV11-2 to TRBJ2-3, with 9 bases identical to TRBD1. Germline assignment: CDR1 SGHAT and CDR2 FQNNGV. With 5 bases clipped from V and 3 bases from J, the junction kept 6 bases outside the gene matches. The CDR3 spans 15 residues. CDR3 amino acids: CASSTTGGQTDTQYF. CDR3 nucleotide sequence: TGTGCCAGCAGCACGACAGGGGGGCAGACAGATACGCAGTATTTT.